This T cell receptor (beta chain) was sequenced for a study of Ad26.COV2.S vaccination and SARS-CoV-2 variants. Study outcomes and limitations: Substantial breadth was reportedly displayed by spike-specific CD8+ and CD4+ T cell responses after vaccination.

As to treatment: around 19 received Ad26.COV2.S at low or high dose, single or two shots; 5 received placebo; per-sample allocation not given. The samples were gathered on day 63 after the first injection of vaccine or placebo. An Ad26 vector carrying the Wuhan-strain SARS-CoV-2 spike served as the vaccine. As regards this clone: What it binds is not known.

Germline-derived CDR1 and CDR2 are ENHRY and SYGVKD. The germline V and J ends were trimmed by 6 bases and 8 bases, with 13 bases remaining between them. This CDR3 is built from 12 residues. Data came from immunoSEQ multiplex PCR; TCRdb stores just in-frame clones and leaves some out. The sample holds over 300,000 clones, 83% seen once. The TCR originated in a person between 18 and 65 years old who received the Ad26.COV2.S COVID-19 vaccine or a placebo. The specimen was peripheral blood, collected in a trial of Ad26.COV2.S vaccine versus placebo. The chain carries TRBV10-3 and TRBJ1-2; possibly TRBD1 for D (6 bases). CDR3 sequence reads: CAISRSGEGYTF. CDR3 DNA sequence: TGTGCCATCAGCCGATCAGGGGAGGGCTACACCTTC.